The 21 T cell receptor beta chains reported below all come from one sample, sequenced in a study of regulatory T cells in long-lasting Graves disease. Time point meaning: newly diagnosed GD, antithyroid drugs for less than 3 months. There was RNA extracted from PBMCs, and the TCR library was made from it. Through Arm-PCR of CDR3 regions and iRepertoire HTBI primers, TCR beta libraries were built. TCRdb re-analysed the multiplex PCR reads in MiXCR, keeping a single row per CDR3 protein. The repertoire has some 330,000 distinct CDR3 sequences, about 10% of them found once; the top ten carry about 19%. This sample was shared with a second study, whose subject was T cells in Graves' hyperthyroidism and ophthalmopathy.

The sequences come from peripheral blood mononuclear cells (PBMCs), collected at new diagnosis, from a patient treated with antithyroid drugs. The source of these receptors is a woman aged 18-29 years with Graves disease.

Comments on this clonotype: This could be a read error, since a much larger clone is one nucleotide away. This chain links TRBV28 with TRBJ2-1; 9 positions match TRBD1. With the DNA end fitting TRBJ2-5 better, the J assignment may be wrong. CDR3 length: 15 residues. Germline V CDR1 and CDR2: MDHEN, SYDVKM. The CDR3 loop is CACRLGQGKQETQYF. DNA for the CDR3: TGTGCCTGCAGGTTGGGACAGGGCAAACAAGAGACCCAGTACTTC.

V usage is TRBV10-3 and J usage is TRBJ2-3; tentatively, D is TRBD2 (7 bases). This CDR3 has 14 residues. The germline V gene encodes CDR1 ENHRY and CDR2 SYGVKD. Trimming pared 8 bases from V and 1 base from J, leaving 13 bases between. The CDR3, as DNA: TGTGCCATCGGGGGGGGCGGGGGCACAGATACGCAGTATTTT. Its translation is CAIGGGGGTDTQYF.

This clonotype was observed at least ten times. The J gene is TRBJ1-2, the V gene TRBV2; D might be TRBD1 (6 bases). V lost 7 bases to trimming and J lost 2 bases, with 17 bases between them. CDR1 SNHLY and CDR2 FYNNEI come from the germline V gene. The CDR3 has 15 residues. CDR3 amino acids: CASNPPHDRNYGYTF. Written as DNA, the CDR3 is TGTGCCAGCAACCCCCCGCACGACAGGAACTATGGCTACACCTTC.

This clonotype has only a few counts. The gene calls are TRBV12-3 or TRBV12-4 and TRBJ1-3, with D uncertain. V gave up 6 bases and J gave up 5 bases, with 11 bases separating them. The CDR3 has 13 residues. The CDR3 bases are TGTGCCAGCAGCTTGAGCTCCCGAAACACCATATATTTT. It specifies CASSLSSRNTIYF.

As regards this clonotype: At one boundary the junction diverges from the germline segment, which might be a read error. The gene calls are TRBV29-1 and TRBJ1-2; no definite D call. Germline lookup yields CDR1 SQVTM and CDR2 ANQGSEA. The CDR3 covers 14 residues. The CDR3 here is CSVVTDTLNCGYTF. CDR3 coding DNA: TGCAGCGTCGTCACAGATACTCTTAACTGTGGCTACACCTTC.

This clonotype was seen many times. The rearrangement uses TRBV3-1 and TRBJ1-2; no firm D call. This CDR3 is 13 amino acids long. V was shortened by 2 bases and J by 4 bases, with 8 bases between the two germline ends. Germline V gene lookup returns CDR1 LGHDT and CDR2 YNNKEL (reference sequence). CDR3 region: CASSQYTGYGYTF. The CDR3, as DNA: TGTGCCAGCAGCCAATATACGGGCTATGGCTACACCTTC.

In the case of this clonotype: This may come from a read error, since a much larger clone is one base off. The chain employs TRBV11-2 and TRBJ1-1; a possible D gene is TRBD1 (5 bases). V lost 8 bases and J 6 bases, leaving 25 bases between the germline ends. The CDR3 loop spans 16 amino acids. Germline CDR1 is SGHAT and CDR2 is FQNNGV. The CDR3 spells CASGSPGHIINAEAFF. The CDR3 DNA reads TGTGCCAGCGGCTCCCCGGGGCACATCATTAACGCTGAAGCTTTCTTT.

With respect to this clonotype: A much larger clone lies one base from this, so it may be a read error. This chain joins TRBV6-2 or TRBV6-3 and TRBJ1-1, with a possible D match to TRBD1 (6 bases). This CDR3 comprises 15 residues. Germline V gives CDR1 MNHEY, CDR2 SVGEGT. With 8 bases removed from V and 4 bases from J, the gap between germline ends came to 20 bases. The CDR3 reads CASGWGGGRSTEAFF. The CDR3 coding sequence is TGTGCCAGCGGTTGGGGGGGGGGCCGTAGCACTGAAGCTTTCTTT.

This clonotype has a handful of counts. DNA of the CDR3: TGCGCCAGCAGCCAAGCGGGAGCGGCCACCGGGGAGCTGTTTTTT. It translates to CASSQAGAATGELFF. The chain uses TRBV4-3 and TRBJ2-2; D perhaps matches TRBD2 (6 bases). Germline lookup yields CDR1 LGHNA and CDR2 YSLEER. Trimming removed 1 base from V and 4 bases from J, with 10 bases in between. The CDR3 totals 15 residues.

The rearrangement links TRBV3-1 to TRBJ1-2; D is unclear. V gave up 1 base and J gave up 7 bases, with 10 bases separating them. CDR3 size: 13 residues. CDR1 and CDR2 from the germline V gene are LGHDT and YNNKEL (reference sequence). The CDR3 loop is CASSQGKLGGYTF. As DNA, the CDR3 is TGTGCCAGCAGCCAAGGGAAACTGGGTGGCTACACCTTC.

This clonotype was recorded many times. The CDR3 here is CASSPDLPHEKLFF. The CDR3 DNA reads as TGTGCCAGCAGCCCGGACCTACCACATGAAAAACTGTTTTTT. The V and J genes are TRBV6-2 or TRBV6-3 and TRBJ1-4; D gene uncertain. With 6 bases removed from V and 6 bases from J, the gap between germline ends came to 14 bases. Germline CDR1 MNHEY, CDR2 SVGEGT. The CDR3 loop spans 14 amino acids.

The sample holds many counts of this clonotype. The genes are TRBV7-2 and TRBJ2-1, with D hard to call. This CDR3 spans 12 amino acids. The V gene's germline CDR1 is SGHTA and CDR2 FQGNSA. Trimming took off 5 bases at V and 7 bases at J, with 9 bases between the two ends. The CDR3 region has the DNA TGTGCCAGCAGCCCGAGAAGGAATGAGCAGTTCTTC. It yields the protein CASSPRRNEQFF. Supplemented by reference TRBV7-2 and TRBJ2-1, the full variable domain reads GAGVSQSPSNKVTEKGKDVELRCDPISGHTALYWYRQSLGQGLEFLIYFQGNSAPDKSGLPSDRFSAERTGGSVSTLTIQRTQQEDSAVYLCASSPRRNEQFFGPGTRLTVL.

In this sample, this clonotype turned up many times. The V gene is TRBV20-1, the J gene TRBJ2-7; 13 bases align to TRBD2. V was pared by 2 bases and J by 4 bases, with 5 bases of the junction left unmatched. Germline-derived CDR1 and CDR2 are DFQATT and SNEGSKA (reference sequence). This CDR3 has 15 amino acids. The CDR3 coding sequence is TGCAGTGCTAGACGGACTAGCGGGAGACAATACGAGCAGTACTTC. Protein product: CSARRTSGRQYEQYF.

This clonotype has ten or more counts. The CDR3 spells CASIGRKQGEAFF. The CDR3, as DNA: TGTGCCAGCATCGGCCGAAAGCAGGGTGAAGCTTTCTTT. V usage is TRBV13 and J usage is TRBJ1-1, with D possibly TRBD1 on 5 matching bases. The CDR3 runs to 13 residues. The germline V and J ends were trimmed by 7 bases and 7 bases, with 16 bases remaining between them. Germline-derived CDR1 and CDR2 are PRHDT and FYEKMQ (reference sequence). The full variable domain, its missing parts supplied by reference TRBV13 and TRBJ1-1, is AAGVIQSPRHLIKEKRETATLKCYPIPRHDTVYWYQQGPGQDPQFLISFYEKMQSDKGSIPDRFSAQQFSDYHSELNMSSLELGDSALYFCASIGRKQGEAFFGQGTRLTVV.

Ten or more counts support this clonotype. V is TRBV27 and J is TRBJ1-6; D remains ambiguous. V lost 9 bases and J lost 0, with 15 bases in between. From germline, CDR1 is MNHEY and CDR2 SMNVEV (reference sequence). There are 16 residues in the CDR3. CDR3: CASQREPSSYNSPLHF. As DNA, the CDR3 is TGTGCCAGTCAGAGGGAACCGAGCTCCTATAATTCACCCCTCCACTTT.

The chain recombines TRBV7-8 with TRBJ2-1; D is perhaps TRBD1 or TRBD2 (5 bases each). V was pared by 5 bases and J by 7 bases, with 12 bases between. The CDR3 extends over 13 amino acids. Germline CDR1 SGHVS, CDR2 FQNEAQ. The CDR3 here is CASSRVGVNEQFF. In nucleotides, the CDR3 is TGTGCCAGCAGCCGAGTGGGGGTTAATGAGCAGTTCTTC.

This rearrangement joins TRBV3-1 to TRBJ2-4; 15 bases map to TRBD2. V gave up 2 bases and J gave up 8 bases; unmatched junction bases: 7. The CDR3 runs to 17 residues. The germline V gene encodes CDR1 LGHDT and CDR2 YNNKEL (reference sequence). CDR3 protein: CASSQRPGTSGRYIQYF. The CDR3 DNA reads TGTGCCAGCAGCCAACGACCCGGGACTAGCGGGAGGTACATTCAGTACTTC.

The DNA for the CDR3 is TGCGCCACTTCACTGACAGGGCACAGCTCCTACGAGCAGTACTTC. This encodes CATSLTGHSSYEQYF. The chain employs TRBV5-1 and TRBJ2-7, with TRBD1 identical over 7 bases. The V gene's germline CDR1 is SGHRS and CDR2 YFSETQ. V shed 9 bases and J 0 bases; nucleotides not matched to a gene: 12. There are 15 residues in the CDR3. The full variable domain, in which reference TRBV5-1 and TRBJ2-7 provide the parts outside the CDR3, is KAGVTQTPRYLIKTRGQQVTLSCSPISGHRSVSWYQQTPGQGLQFLFEYFSETQRNKGNFPGRFSGRQFSNSRSEMNVSTLELGDSALYLCATSLTGHSSYEQYFGPGTRLTVT.

This clonotype has ten or more counts. The V and J genes are TRBV15 and TRBJ1-2; D remains unclear. Per the germline V gene, CDR1 is LNHNV and CDR2 is YYDKDF (reference sequence). Trimming cost V 4 bases and J 6 bases, with 15 bases left between them. CDR3 length equals 14 residues. CDR3: CATSNGPSANGYTF. CDR3 in DNA: TGTGCCACCAGCAACGGGCCGTCGGCCAATGGCTACACCTTC.

The sample holds many counts of this clonotype. The chain combines TRBV30 with TRBJ2-7; 10 positions match TRBD2. Germline CDR1 is GTSNPN and CDR2 is SVGIG (reference sequence). The CDR3 sequence is 15 residues long. Trimming cost V 4 bases and J 1 base; bases outside gene matches: 7. The CDR3 DNA sequence: TGTGCCTGGATACCTCGACTAGCGGGTTCCTACGAGCAGTACTTC. Amino acid sequence: CAWIPRLAGSYEQYF.

This clonotype occurred once. V usage is TRBV28 and J usage is TRBJ1-5; 7 bases agree with TRBD1. The CDR3 is 16 residues long. Germline lookup yields CDR1 MDHEN and CDR2 SYDVKM. Losses at the gene ends were 6 bases for V and 9 bases for J; bases not matched to a gene: 17. In nucleotides, the CDR3 is TGTGCCAGCAGGGATCCGGGACAGCCCCCCCTAAGGCCCCAGCATTTT. As protein: CASRDPGQPPLRPQHF.